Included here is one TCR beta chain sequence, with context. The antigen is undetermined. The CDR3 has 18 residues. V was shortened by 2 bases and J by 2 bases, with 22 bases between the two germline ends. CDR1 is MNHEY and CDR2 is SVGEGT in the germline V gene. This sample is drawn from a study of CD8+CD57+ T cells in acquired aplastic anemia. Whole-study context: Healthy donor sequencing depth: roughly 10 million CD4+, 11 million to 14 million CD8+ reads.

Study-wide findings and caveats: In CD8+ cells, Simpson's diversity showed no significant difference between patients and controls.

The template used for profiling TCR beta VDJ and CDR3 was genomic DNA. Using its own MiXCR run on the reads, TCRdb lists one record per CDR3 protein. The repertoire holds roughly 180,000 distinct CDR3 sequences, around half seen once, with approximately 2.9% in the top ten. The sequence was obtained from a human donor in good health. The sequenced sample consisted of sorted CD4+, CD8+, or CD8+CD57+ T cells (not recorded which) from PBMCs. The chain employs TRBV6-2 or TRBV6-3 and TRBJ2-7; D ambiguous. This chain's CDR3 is CASSYVPVRLTFPYEQYF. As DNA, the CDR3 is TGTGCCAGCAGTTACGTCCCCGTCCGACTTACTTTTCCCTACGAGCAGTACTTC.